This T cell receptor (beta chain) was captured in a study of CD8 T cells in Susac syndrome. CD8+ and CD4+ T cells from blood underwent TCR beta sequencing. Control patients had untreated stable or active relapsing-remitting multiple sclerosis by revised McDonald criteria. Isolation of CD8+ and CD4+ T cells was performed negatively, whereas enrichment of TEMRA cells was done by FACS. The RNA input was about 0.5 to 1 ug, and it was reverse transcribed with random hexamers. The TCR beta CDR3 was amplified by immunoSEQ multiplex PCR across 54 Vbeta, 13 Jbeta. In TCRdb, the immunoSEQ multiplex PCR reads were re-called with MiXCR into one record per CDR3 protein. The sample has approximately 140,000 distinct CDR3 sequences, 85% to 95% seen once; the top ten hold approximately 0.11%. Trimming left V 6 bases short and J 1 base short, with 12 bases between. This CDR3 region has 14 residues.

Sequenced sample: CD4+ T cells from PBMCs. This chain joins TRBV12-3 or TRBV12-4 and TRBJ1-1; no reliable D call. The sequence was obtained from a human donor with multiple sclerosis. The CDR3 sequence: CASSSSRANTEAFF. CDR3 bases: TGTGCCAGCAGCTCCTCTCGGGCGAACACTGAAGCTTTCTTT.